These 21 T cell receptor beta chains came from one sample sequenced in a study of cytomegalovirus exposure and HLA in healthy donors. Clones were sequenced by immunoSEQ multiplex PCR, and TCRdb holds only the in-frame ones, with some missing. The table records about 68,000 clones, about 90% of them present only once. Input material: PBMCs. Source of these receptors: a man younger than 35 in good health and CMV-seronegative.

This sequence joins TRBV4-2 and TRBJ2-4; 9 nucleotides line up with TRBD2. V lost 3 bases and J lost 2; bases outside the gene matches: 20. CDR3 length: 21 residues. Germline CDR1 reads LGHNA; CDR2 reads YNFKEQ. The CDR3, as DNA: TGTGCCAGCAGCCAGGAATTCCGACGGGGTAGCGGGAGTTTCTCCAAAAACATTCAGTACTTC. Residues: CASSQEFRRGSGSFSKNIQYF.

This clone came up once. The chain links TRBV7-9 to TRBJ2-3; maybe TRBD1 (5 bases). The germline V gene encodes CDR1 SEHNR and CDR2 FQNEAQ (reference sequence). Between the trimmed V and J ends, which lost 3 bases and 0 bases, there was a span of 7 bases. The CDR3 is made up of 14 amino acids. This CDR3 is CASSFRQSTDTQYF. The CDR3 DNA sequence: TGTGCCAGCAGCTTTCGACAGAGCACAGATACGCAGTATTTT. The whole variable domain, filled in from reference TRBV7-9 and TRBJ2-3, reads DTGVSQNPRHKITKRGQNVTFRCDPISEHNRLYWYRQTLGQGPEFLTYFQNEAQLEKSRLLSDRFSAERPKGSFSTLEIQRTEQGDSAMYLCASSFRQSTDTQYFGPGTRLTVL.

The chain has TRBV29-1 and TRBJ1-1, with D possibly matching TRBD1 (5 bases). This CDR3 region has 13 residues. Trimming removed 3 bases from V and 3 bases from J, with 11 bases in between. Germline V gives CDR1 SQVTM, CDR2 ANQGSEA. The CDR3 region is CSVDGGEDTEAFF. Written as DNA, the CDR3 is TGCAGCGTTGACGGGGGGGAGGACACTGAAGCTTTCTTT.

The V call is TRBV6-1, the J call TRBJ2-7; D might be TRBD1 (9 bases). Germline V CDR1 and CDR2: MNHNS, SASEGT. The CDR3 totals 18 residues. Between the trimmed V and J ends, which lost 0 bases and 1 base, there was a span of 19 bases. Written as DNA, the CDR3 is TGTGCCAGCAGTGAAGCCTATAGCGGGACAGGGATTTCCTACGAGCAGTACTTC. Amino acids: CASSEAYSGTGISYEQYF.

V usage is TRBV19 and J usage is TRBJ2-2; tentative D call: TRBD2 (6 bases). The CDR3 spans 17 residues. With 3 bases removed from V and 6 bases from J, the gap between germline ends came to 20 bases. The germline V gene encodes CDR1 LNHDA and CDR2 SQIVND (reference sequence). The CDR3 loop reads CASSIQAGTVVPGELFF. The CDR3 nucleotides are TGTGCCAGTAGTATCCAGGCGGGGACCGTCGTTCCCGGGGAGCTGTTTTTT.

This clone was detected only once. This chain connects TRBV25-1 to TRBJ1-1, with 7 bases fitting TRBD1. CDR1 and CDR2 from the germline V gene are MGHDK and SYGVNS. The V gene end was trimmed by 8 bases and the J gene end by 0 bases; junction bases not matched to a gene: 9. CDR3 size: 15 residues. This chain's CDR3 is CASGTAQGMNTEAFF. The CDR3 nucleotides are TGTGCCAGCGGGACAGCTCAGGGGATGAACACTGAAGCTTTCTTT. Supplemented by reference TRBV25-1 and TRBJ1-1, the full variable domain reads EADIYQTPRYLVIGTGKKITLECSQTMGHDKMYWYQQDPGMELHLIHYSYGVNSTEKGDLSSESTVSRIRTEHFPLTLESARPSHTSQYLCASGTAQGMNTEAFFGQGTRLTVV.

The chain employs TRBV30 and TRBJ1-5; D uncertain. The CDR3 consists of 13 residues. Germline loops: CDR1 GTSNPN, CDR2 SVGIG (reference sequence). V lost 5 bases and J 3 bases, leaving 11 bases between the germline ends. The CDR3 is CAWAGEFNQPQHF. CDR3 bases: TGTGCCTGGGCCGGGGAATTCAATCAGCCCCAGCATTTT.

The CDR3: CSESAAGRSYNEQFF. The CDR3 DNA reads as TGCAGCGAATCCGCTGCAGGGCGATCCTACAATGAGCAGTTCTTC. The V call is TRBV29-1, the J call TRBJ2-1; D is possibly TRBD1 (5 bases). The CDR3 contains 15 residues. V lost 7 bases and J lost 1, with 17 bases in between. Germline V gene lookup returns CDR1 SQVTM and CDR2 ANQGSEA.

This clone has only a few counts. The chain is built from TRBV7-2 and TRBJ2-5; possible D gene TRBD2, 6 bases. Germline lookup yields CDR1 SGHTA and CDR2 FQGNSA. This CDR3 is 14 amino acids long. The germline V and J ends were trimmed by 7 bases and 5 bases, with 17 bases remaining between them. The CDR3 DNA reads TGTGCCAGCACGCGGGACGGCAACCGGGAGACCCAGTACTTC. Translated, it gives CASTRDGNRETQYF.

This chain uses TRBV4-3 with TRBJ1-2; no clear D gene. Germline loops: CDR1 LGHNA, CDR2 YSLEER. CDR3 length equals 19 residues. V was clipped by 0 bases and J by 6 bases, with 26 bases between them. The CDR3 reads CASSQEAFGEGRWNNGYTF. CDR3 DNA sequence: TGCGCCAGCAGCCAAGAAGCCTTCGGGGAAGGCCGCTGGAACAATGGCTACACCTTC.

V usage is TRBV7-8 and J usage is TRBJ1-2, with 8 bases identical to TRBD1. This CDR3 has 15 residues. J lost 14 bases, V lost 3 bases, and 17 bases had no gene match. Germline V CDR1 and CDR2: SGHVS, FQNEAQ. CDR3: CASSFLSGQGGMRTF. CDR3 nucleotides: TGTGCCAGCAGCTTTCTGAGCGGACAGGGCGGGATGAGGACCTTC.

The chain couples TRBV5-1 to TRBJ1-2; 7 bases fit TRBD1. This CDR3 comprises 15 residues. Germline loops: CDR1 SGHRS, CDR2 YFSETQ. J lost 7 bases, V lost 0 bases, and 9 bases had no gene match. DNA for the CDR3: TGCGCCAGCAGCTTGGCAAACAGGGGTACTGGTGGCTACACCTTC. It translates to CASSLANRGTGGYTF.

The chain has TRBV6-6 and TRBJ1-4; D unclear. Germline-derived CDR1 and CDR2 are MNHNY and SVGAGI (reference sequence). V lost 7 bases and J lost 6, with 12 bases in between. This CDR3 contains 13 residues. The CDR3, as DNA: TGTGCCAGCATTGCGGGTTACGATGAAAAACTGTTTTTT. Protein product: CASIAGYDEKLFF.

The chain uses TRBV15 and TRBJ2-7; weak D call: TRBD2 (6 bases). V was cut by 5 bases and J by 0 bases, with 11 bases left in between. Germline V gives CDR1 LNHNV, CDR2 YYDKDF (reference sequence). This CDR3 region has 14 residues. For the CDR3, the DNA is TGTGCCACCAGCCTGGGGGGAACCTCCTACGAGCAGTACTTC. Translated: CATSLGGTSYEQYF.

Of note for this clone: At one boundary the junction diverges from the germline segment, which might be a read error. This same CDR3 is encoded by further DNA sequences in the sample. The V call is TRBV30, the J call TRBJ1-2; D is uncertain. This CDR3 has 12 residues. CDR1 and CDR2 from the germline V gene are GTSNPN and SVGIG (reference sequence). The CDR3 DNA follows: TGTGCCTGGTCGATAGCTAACTATGGCTACACTTTC. Protein sequence: CAWSIANYGYTF.

J is TRBJ2-1 and V is TRBV6-5; 8 bases agree with TRBD1. The germline CDR1 and CDR2 sequences are MNHEY and SVGAGI. J was trimmed by 2 bases and V by 6 bases; bases with no gene match: 0. The CDR3 runs to 13 residues. The CDR3 here is CASRQGAYNEQFF. The CDR3 bases are TGTGCCAGCAGACAGGGGGCCTACAATGAGCAGTTCTTC.

This chain uses TRBV7-3 with TRBJ2-2, with D possibly being TRBD2 (6 bases). Trimming pared 5 bases from V and 8 bases from J, leaving 21 bases between. Germline assignment: CDR1 SGHTA and CDR2 FQGTGA. CDR3 length equals 16 residues. CDR3 nucleotides: TGTGCCAGCAGCACCTCCCCACATAGCGGATGGGGGGAGCTGTTTTTT. Protein product: CASSTSPHSGWGELFF.

This chain connects TRBV28 to TRBJ1-1; the match to TRBD1 covers 10 bases. The CDR3 is 16 residues long. J gave up 5 bases and V 5 bases, and 11 bases lay outside the gene matches. In germline, CDR1 is MDHEN, CDR2 SYDVKM. The CDR3 sequence is CASSPWTGGLRTEAFF. The DNA of the CDR3 is TGTGCCAGCAGTCCGTGGACAGGGGGATTAAGAACTGAAGCTTTCTTT.

The genes are TRBV7-9 and TRBJ1-2, with D perhaps TRBD1 (6 bases). V lost 5 bases and J lost 5, with 21 bases in between. Germline assignment: CDR1 SEHNR and CDR2 FQNEAQ (reference sequence). CDR3 length: 16 amino acids. This CDR3 reads CASSRATRGSEYGYTF. Written as DNA, the CDR3 is TGTGCCAGCAGCAGAGCAACGAGGGGGAGCGAATATGGCTACACCTTC.

V and J are TRBV28 and TRBJ2-1; no reliable D call. V shed 0 bases and J shed 7 bases, with 13 bases lying between them. The CDR3 contains 15 residues. Looked up from germline, CDR1 is MDHEN and CDR2 is SYDVKM. The CDR3 protein is CASSLWAASANEQFF. The CDR3 DNA is TGTGCCAGCAGTTTATGGGCAGCGTCGGCAAATGAGCAGTTCTTC.

The V gene is TRBV6-1, the J gene TRBJ1-2; D is uncertain. The germline gives CDR1 MNHNS, CDR2 SASEGT. V lost 8 bases to trimming and J lost 0 bases, with 13 bases between them. The CDR3 runs 14 residues. The CDR3: CASLEPGSNYGYTF. CDR3 sequence (DNA): TGTGCCAGCTTAGAACCGGGGTCTAACTATGGCTACACCTTC.